This T cell receptor (beta chain) was captured in a study of shared clonotypes between healthy human individuals. Study-wide points: It was anticipated that sequencing depth would influence how many clonotypes donors shared. Naive subsets tended to show greater estimated richness than memory subsets. Sharing across four donors was highest in naive CD4 (approximately 5%) and lowest in memory CD8 (0.4%).

The table lists this clone with a count of one. The antigen is unknown. The assay was immunoSEQ multiplex PCR, and TCRdb's table has in-frame clones only and misses some. The data show under 2.5 million clones, with about 90% seen just once and more than 0.35% held by the top ten. The sequence was obtained from a man between 18 and 29 years old in good health. Some clones in this sample may be carry-over from other donors' samples. Sequencing input: naive CD4+ T cells from PBMCs. Subset of the sample: CD45RA+ positively selected.

This CDR3 reads CASTQFPGVGGYTF. CDR3 in DNA: TGTGCCAGCACTCAATTCCCCGGGGTAGGGGGCTACACCTTC. The chain recombines TRBV27 with TRBJ1-2; no definite D call. Trimming removed 7 bases from V and 8 bases from J, with 20 bases in between. The CDR3 is 14 residues long. The V gene's germline CDR1 is MNHEY and CDR2 SMNVEV (reference sequence).